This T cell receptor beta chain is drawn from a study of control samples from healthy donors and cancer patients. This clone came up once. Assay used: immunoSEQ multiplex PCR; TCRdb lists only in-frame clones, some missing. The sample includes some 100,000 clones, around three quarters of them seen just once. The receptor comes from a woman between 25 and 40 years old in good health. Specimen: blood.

This chain's CDR3 is CASSQVGGPGYEQYF. The CDR3 DNA reads TGCGCCAGCAGCCAAGTCGGGGGGCCGGGCTACGAGCAGTACTTC. The gene calls are TRBV4-3 and TRBJ2-7; weak D call: TRBD2 (7 bases). The CDR3 has 15 residues. The V end lost 1 base, the J end lost 3 bases, and 13 bases lay between the germline ends. Looked up from germline, CDR1 is LGHNA and CDR2 is YSLEER.